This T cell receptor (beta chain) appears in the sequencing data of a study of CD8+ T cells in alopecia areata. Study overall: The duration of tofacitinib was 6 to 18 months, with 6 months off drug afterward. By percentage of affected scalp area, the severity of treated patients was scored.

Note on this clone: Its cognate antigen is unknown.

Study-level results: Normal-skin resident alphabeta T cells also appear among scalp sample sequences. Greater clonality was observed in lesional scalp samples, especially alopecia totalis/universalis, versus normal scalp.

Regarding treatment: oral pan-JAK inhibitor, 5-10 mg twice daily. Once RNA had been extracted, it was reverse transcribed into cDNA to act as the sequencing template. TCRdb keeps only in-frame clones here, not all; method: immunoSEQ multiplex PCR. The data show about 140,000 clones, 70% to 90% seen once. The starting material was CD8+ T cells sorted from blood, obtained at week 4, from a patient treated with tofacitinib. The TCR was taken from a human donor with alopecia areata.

This CDR3 is CASSTVGTRSGNTIYF. The CDR3 DNA sequence: TGTGCCAGTAGTACGGTCGGGACGAGGTCTGGAAACACCATATATTTT. The V gene is TRBV19, the J gene TRBJ1-3, with D possibly TRBD1 on 5 matching bases. V was pared by 4 bases and J by 1 base, with 14 bases between. This CDR3 is 16 amino acids long. The germline V gene has CDR1 LNHDA and CDR2 SQIVND (reference sequence).